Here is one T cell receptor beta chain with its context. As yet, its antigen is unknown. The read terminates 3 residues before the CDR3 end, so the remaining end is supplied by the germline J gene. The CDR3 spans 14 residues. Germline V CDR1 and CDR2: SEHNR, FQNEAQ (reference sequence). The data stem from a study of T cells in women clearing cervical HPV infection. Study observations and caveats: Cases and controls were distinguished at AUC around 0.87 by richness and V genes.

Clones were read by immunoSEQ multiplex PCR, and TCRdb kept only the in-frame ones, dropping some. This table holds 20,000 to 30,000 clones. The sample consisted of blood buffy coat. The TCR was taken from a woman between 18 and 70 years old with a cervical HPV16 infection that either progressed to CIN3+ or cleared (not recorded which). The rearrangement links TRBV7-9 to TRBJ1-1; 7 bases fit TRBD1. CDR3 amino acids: CASSPSDRQETAFF. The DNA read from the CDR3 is TGTGCCAGCAGCCCATCGGACAGGCAAGAGACA.